Listed here are 11 T cell receptor beta chains from one sample, sequenced in a study of blood T cell repertoires in COVID-19. The table came from immunoSEQ multiplex PCR; TCRdb's copy has only in-frame clones and leaves some out. The data hold around 140,000 clones, with just under 85% observed a single time. Sample: PBMCs or T cells enriched from blood (not recorded which). These receptors originate from a woman aged 45-59 years with acute COVID-19.

This chain connects TRBV7-8 to TRBJ2-5, with D possibly matching TRBD2 (6 bases). Germline-derived CDR1 and CDR2 are SGHVS and FQNEAQ. The CDR3 is 15 amino acids. Trimming pared 4 bases from V and 5 bases from J, leaving 17 bases between. The CDR3 nucleotides read TGTGCCAGCAGCTCTTCCCCCACCGGGAGTGAGACCCAGTACTTC. Encoded protein: CASSSSPTGSETQYF.

This sequence joins TRBV4-1 and TRBJ2-1, with 10 bases that match TRBD1. Germline trimming cut 3 bases from V and 8 bases from J; bases unmatched to any gene: 7. Looked up from germline, CDR1 is MGHRA and CDR2 is YSYEKL. This CDR3 contains 15 residues. CDR3 coding DNA: TGCGCCAGCAGCCAGTCTACTGGACAGGGGGATGAGCAGTTCTTC. This sequence encodes CASSQSTGQGDEQFF.

The chain joins TRBV19 to TRBJ2-1; 9 bases map to TRBD2. The J segment lost 9 bases and the V segment lost 3 bases, leaving 6 bases of the junction unmatched. This CDR3 is 14 amino acids long. Looked up from germline, CDR1 is LNHDA and CDR2 is SQIVND (reference sequence). The CDR3 DNA sequence: TGTGCCAGTAGTATGGGACTAGCTTTCCCTGAGCAGTTCTTC. This sequence encodes CASSMGLAFPEQFF. Full variable domain (outside the CDR3, taken from reference TRBV19 and TRBJ2-1): DGGITQSPKYLFRKEGQNVTLSCEQNLNHDAMYWYRQDPGQGLRLIYYSQIVNDFQKGDIAEGYSVSREKKESFPLTVTSAQKNPTAFYLCASSMGLAFPEQFFGPGTRLTVL.

V and J are TRBV29-1 and TRBJ2-1; D not certain. The CDR3 covers 10 residues. V was trimmed by 4 bases and J by 8 bases, leaving 6 bases between them. Germline V CDR1 and CDR2: SQVTM, ANQGSEA. The CDR3 spells CSVVAHEQFF. CDR3 coding DNA: TGCAGCGTTGTAGCCCATGAGCAGTTCTTC.

The chain recombines TRBV7-3 with TRBJ2-1, with 7 bases lining up with TRBD1. The CDR3 extends over 15 amino acids. Germline V gene lookup returns CDR1 SGHTA and CDR2 FQGTGA. With 3 bases clipped from V and 8 bases from J, the junction kept 10 bases outside the gene matches. CDR3 in DNA: TGTGCCAGCAGCTTCGCGAACGACAGGGTAGATGAGCAGTTCTTC. It translates to CASSFANDRVDEQFF.

The gene calls are TRBV6-4 and TRBJ1-1; D call uncertain. Germline CDR1 and CDR2: MRHNA and SNTAGT. The CDR3 is 13 residues long. The germline V and J ends were trimmed by 4 bases and 1 base, with 7 bases remaining between them. The CDR3 here is CASSAHKNTEAFF. The DNA for the CDR3 is TGTGCCAGCAGTGCCCACAAGAACACTGAAGCTTTCTTT.

This clone was recorded only once. The CDR3 is CASSFGGGGYTF. CDR3 sequence (DNA): TGTGCCAGCAGTTTCGGGGGAGGGGGCTACACCTTC. V usage is TRBV12-3 or TRBV12-4 and J usage is TRBJ1-2; possible D gene TRBD1, 5 bases. The CDR3 is 12 residues long. The germline V and J ends were trimmed by 3 bases and 8 bases, with 10 bases remaining between them.

This sequence joins TRBV19 and TRBJ2-1, with TRBD1 identical over 11 bases. The J segment lost 7 bases and the V segment lost 8 bases, leaving 7 bases of the junction unmatched. The CDR3 extends over 14 amino acids. Germline loops: CDR1 LNHDA, CDR2 SQIVND (reference sequence). CDR3 bases: TGTGCCAGTCTGGGACAGGGGGTGCGGAATGAGCAGTTCTTC. It specifies CASLGQGVRNEQFF.

This rearrangement joins TRBV29-1 to TRBJ1-2; D may be TRBD1 (6 bases). The ends were cut back, 1 base at V and 4 bases at J, with 10 bases in the middle. Per germline, CDR1 SQVTM and CDR2 ANQGSEA. CDR3 length equals 13 residues. The CDR3 loop reads CSVEGGGTYGYTF. CDR3 DNA sequence: TGCAGCGTTGAAGGTGGGGGCACCTATGGCTACACCTTC.

V usage is TRBV7-2 and J usage is TRBJ2-3; 8 bases line up with TRBD1. Trimming took 0 bases from V and 8 from J; bases not matched to a gene: 10. There are 16 residues in the CDR3. CDR1 and CDR2 (germline): SGHTA, FQGNSA. CDR3 in amino acids: CASSLARTGSASTQYF. DNA of the CDR3: TGTGCCAGCAGCTTAGCGAGGACAGGGAGCGCAAGTACGCAGTATTTT.

This rearrangement joins TRBV9 to TRBJ2-2, with 8 bases matching TRBD2. CDR1 and CDR2 (germline): SGDLS, YYNGEE. The CDR3 consists of 20 residues. J lost 1 base, V lost 0 bases, and 14 bases had no gene match. In nucleotides, the CDR3 is TGTGCCAGCAGCGTAGGGGATAGCGGGACCCTCTGGGGGAACACCGGGGAGCTGTTTTTT. This codes for CASSVGDSGTLWGNTGELFF. Supplemented by reference TRBV9 and TRBJ2-2, the full variable domain reads DSGVTQTPKHLITATGQRVTLRCSPRSGDLSVYWYQQSLDQGLQFLIQYYNGEERAKGNILERFSAQQFPDLHSELNLSSLELGDSALYFCASSVGDSGTLWGNTGELFFGEGSRLTVL.